This TCR beta chain originates from a study of OX40 agonist ivuxolimab in advanced cancers. There are 12 residues in the CDR3. V lost 1 base to trimming and J lost 7 bases, with 8 bases between them. Germline lookup yields CDR1 SQVTM and CDR2 ANQGSEA. Exclusion applied to patients with autoimmune disease history or systemic immunosuppression. Measured with immunoSEQ multiplex PCR; TCRdb has only the in-frame clones, and not every one. The sample includes 60,000 to 80,000 clones, about 85% of them seen just once. The source was CD4+ or CD8+ T cells sorted from blood, collected in a trial of the OX40 agonist ivuxolimab. The chain links TRBV29-1 to TRBJ2-4; no definite D call. The sequence was collected from an adult with an advanced solid tumor such as melanoma, head and neck, liver or kidney cancer. This chain's CDR3 is CSVEVSGNIQYF. The CDR3 DNA sequence: TGCAGCGTTGAAGTATCCGGGAACATTCAGTACTTC.